This TCR beta chain was captured in a study of patients and donors after allogeneic stem cell transplantation. TCRdb redid the calling of the RT-PCR reads with MiXCR, one entry per CDR3 protein. The sample has over 150,000 distinct CDR3 sequences, roughly 40% seen once; the top ten hold 30% to 35%. The germline V gene has CDR1 MNHEY and CDR2 SMNVEV (reference sequence). This CDR3 has 17 amino acids. V shed 3 bases, J shed 3 bases, and the junction held 11 bases outside the gene matches. The specimen sequenced was blood, either unsorted or a sorted T cell fraction (not recorded which). The J gene is TRBJ1-2, the V gene TRBV27, with 9 bases lining up with TRBD1. This clonotype was obtained from a human donor who was either an allogeneic HSCT recipient or a stem cell or donor lymphocyte infusion donor (not recorded which). It is not recorded whose cells these are; they may come from a transplant donor. The CDR3 loop is CASSLSGTGYSYYGYTF. The CDR3 DNA is TGTGCCAGCAGTTTGTCCGGGACAGGGTATTCTTACTATGGCTACACCTTC.